The sequence of this T cell receptor (beta chain) was determined in a study of OX40 agonist ivuxolimab in advanced cancers. Across the study: The dose of intravenous ivuxolimab that patients received every 2 weeks ranged from 0.01 to 10 mg/kg. Study outcomes and limitations: Normalized expansion of T-cell clones was also low for some nonresponders. At 0.1 to 3.0 mg/kg and by week 6, clonal expansion occurred in CD4+ and CD8+ blood T cells.

Trimming at V came to 3 bases and at J to 8 bases, leaving 4 bases not matched to a gene. Germline CDR1 and CDR2: KGHSH and LQKENI. The CDR3 sequence is 14 residues long. In this sample, this clone turned up a few times. Its antigen is unidentified. Assay used: immunoSEQ multiplex PCR; TCRdb lists only in-frame clones, some missing. The sample has 80,000 to 95,000 clones; roughly 90% are singletons. Sequencing used CD4+ or CD8+ T cells sorted from blood, obtained in a trial of the OX40 agonist ivuxolimab. The clonotype was recovered from an adult with an advanced solid tumor such as melanoma, head and neck, liver or kidney cancer. The chain carries TRBV18 and TRBJ1-6, with 7 bases matching TRBD1. CDR3 DNA sequence: TGTGCCAGCTCACCTCGACAGGGAGATTCACCCCTCCACTTT. It is translated as CASSPRQGDSPLHF. Drawing the rest from reference TRBV18 and TRBJ1-6, the complete variable domain is NAGVMQNPRHLVRRRGQEARLRCSPMKGHSHVYWYRQLPEEGLKFMVYLQKENIIDESGMPKERFSAEFPKEGPSILRIQQVVRGDSAAYFCASSPRQGDSPLHFGNGTRLTVT.